One sample yielded the 8 T cell receptor beta chains listed below, sequenced in a study of blood T cell repertoires in COVID-19. Assay: immunoSEQ multiplex PCR; the TCRdb copy retains only in-frame clones and omits some. Here the sample spans roughly 200,000 clones, 80% to 90% being singletons. The specimen was peripheral blood. These receptors were collected from a human donor in a cohort sampled during active COVID-19.

J is TRBJ2-5 and V is TRBV30; a weak D match, TRBD1 (5 bases). The CDR3 has 14 amino acids. The ends were cut back, 2 bases at V and 5 bases at J, with 15 bases in the middle. CDR1 is GTSNPN and CDR2 is SVGIG in the germline V gene (reference sequence). CDR3 in amino acids: CAWSIGASGETQYF. CDR3 in DNA: TGTGCCTGGAGTATAGGGGCGTCTGGGGAGACCCAGTACTTC.

This clone was seen only a few times. The gene calls are TRBV19 and TRBJ2-2; 8 positions match TRBD1. CDR1 is LNHDA, CDR2 SQIVND, per germline (reference sequence). The CDR3 sequence is 15 residues long. V trimming: 5 bases; J trimming: 3 bases; junction bases outside the gene matches: 5. The CDR3 loop reads CASSPRQGHTGELFF. In nucleotides, the CDR3 is TGTGCCAGTAGTCCCAGACAGGGGCACACCGGGGAGCTGTTTTTT.

The genes are TRBV6-1 and TRBJ1-2, with D possibly TRBD1 on 5 matching bases. The germline gives CDR1 MNHNS, CDR2 SASEGT. The CDR3 covers 12 residues. V lost 1 base, J lost 6 bases, and 6 bases lay in between. The CDR3 sequence: CASSEGRDGYTF. CDR3 in DNA: TGTGCCAGCAGTGAAGGCAGGGATGGCTACACCTTC.

The chain has TRBV6-1 and TRBJ2-7; D possibly corresponds to TRBD2 (6 bases). This CDR3 has 13 amino acids. Germline V lookup: CDR1 MNHNS, CDR2 SASEGT. Between the trimmed V and J ends, which lost 2 bases and 3 bases, there was a span of 8 bases. The CDR3 loop is CASSEPGGYEQYF. The DNA of the CDR3 is TGTGCCAGCAGTGAACCCGGGGGCTACGAGCAGTACTTC.

V is TRBV10-3 and J is TRBJ2-2, with 8 bases aligning to TRBD1. J lost 4 bases, V lost 1 base, and 2 bases had no gene match. Per the germline V gene, CDR1 is ENHRY and CDR2 is SYGVKD. The CDR3 sequence is 15 residues long. CDR3 loop: CAISELTGVTGELFF. CDR3 coding DNA: TGTGCCATCAGTGAGTTGACAGGGGTCACCGGGGAGCTGTTTTTT.

The V and J genes are TRBV19 and TRBJ2-7, with TRBD2 matching over 8 bases. The CDR3 runs 15 residues. Losses at the gene ends were 3 bases for V and 1 base for J; bases not matched to a gene: 5. The V gene's germline CDR1 is LNHDA and CDR2 SQIVND (reference sequence). CDR3 bases: TGTGCCAGTAGTATTGCGGGAGGTACTTCCTACGAGCAGTACTTC. Translating it yields CASSIAGGTSYEQYF.

The chain has TRBV9 and TRBJ1-1; TRBD1 matches 9 bases. CDR3 size: 15 residues. Germline lookup yields CDR1 SGDLS and CDR2 YYNGEE. The V segment lost 4 bases and the J segment 3 bases; nucleotides outside the gene matches: 7. The CDR3 spells CASSSMTGGHTEAFF. DNA for the CDR3: TGTGCCAGCAGCTCAATGACAGGGGGACACACTGAAGCTTTCTTT.

This clone has only a few counts. The rearrangement joins TRBV4-1 to TRBJ2-4; D ambiguous. Germline CDR1 MGHRA, CDR2 YSYEKL. This CDR3 comprises 16 residues. V lost 1 base and J 5 bases, leaving 15 bases between the germline ends. In DNA, the CDR3 is TGCGCCAGCAGCCAAGTCGTCGTTCGTAGCCAAAACATTCAGTACTTC. Its protein product is CASSQVVVRSQNIQYF.